Below are 6 T cell receptor beta chains sequenced from a single sample in a study of blood T cell repertoires in COVID-19. The repertoire was sequenced with immunoSEQ multiplex PCR; TCRdb's copy has only in-frame clones and lacks some. This table has around 150,000 clones, roughly 90% appearing once. Sequencing input: peripheral blood. The receptors were sampled from a man aged 60 to 75 with acute or convalescent COVID-19.

The V gene is TRBV18, the J gene TRBJ1-6; 9 bases fit TRBD1. This CDR3 is 15 amino acids long. CDR1 is KGHSH, CDR2 LQKENI, per germline. V lost 2 bases, J lost 4 bases, and 0 bases stayed unmatched. In nucleotides, the CDR3 is TGTGCCAGCTCACCAGGGACAGGGTATAATTCACCCCTCCACTTT. This sequence encodes CASSPGTGYNSPLHF. Combining the CDR3 with reference TRBV18 and TRBJ1-6 gives the whole variable domain NAGVMQNPRHLVRRRGQEARLRCSPMKGHSHVYWYRQLPEEGLKFMVYLQKENIIDESGMPKERFSAEFPKEGPSILRIQQVVRGDSAAYFCASSPGTGYNSPLHFGNGTRLTVT.

This chain links TRBV12-3 or TRBV12-4 with TRBJ2-3; D unresolved. The CDR3 has 13 residues. Trimming shortened V by 7 bases and J by 0 bases, and 8 bases separated the two germline ends. CDR3 DNA: TGTGCCAGCACCTACGGGAGCACAGATACGCAGTATTTT. It codes for CASTYGSTDTQYF.

The V gene is TRBV6-5, the J gene TRBJ2-2; D remains ambiguous. This CDR3 has 12 amino acids. V shed 8 bases and J shed 6 bases, with 10 bases lying between them. Germline assignment: CDR1 MNHEY and CDR2 SVGAGI. CDR3 in amino acids: CASWSWPGELFF. The CDR3 nucleotides read TGTGCCAGCTGGTCCTGGCCCGGGGAGCTGTTTTTT.

The chain carries TRBV5-1 and TRBJ2-1, with 7 bases aligning to TRBD1. CDR1 and CDR2 (germline): SGHRS, YFSETQ. The CDR3 spans 15 residues. Losses at the gene ends were 0 bases for V and 4 bases for J; bases not matched to a gene: 4. This CDR3 is CASSLGDSVYNEQFF. The CDR3 nucleotides are TGCGCCAGCAGCTTGGGGGACAGCGTTTACAATGAGCAGTTCTTC.

The genes are TRBV7-3 and TRBJ2-6; possible D gene TRBD1, 6 bases. Per germline, CDR1 SGHTA and CDR2 FQGTGA. V was trimmed by 5 bases and J by 1 base, leaving 12 bases between them. The CDR3 is 16 amino acids. DNA for the CDR3: TGTGCCAGCAGCGTCCAGGGGCGATCTGGGGCCAACGTCCTGACTTTC. Translating it yields CASSVQGRSGANVLTF.

The chain recombines TRBV9 with TRBJ1-3; D is ambiguous. Germline V gives CDR1 SGDLS, CDR2 YYNGEE. V shed 0 bases and J shed 0 bases, with 7 bases lying between them. The CDR3 runs 15 residues. The chain's CDR3 is CASSVGGNSGNTIYF. CDR3 in DNA: TGTGCCAGCAGCGTAGGCGGGAACTCTGGAAACACCATATATTTT.